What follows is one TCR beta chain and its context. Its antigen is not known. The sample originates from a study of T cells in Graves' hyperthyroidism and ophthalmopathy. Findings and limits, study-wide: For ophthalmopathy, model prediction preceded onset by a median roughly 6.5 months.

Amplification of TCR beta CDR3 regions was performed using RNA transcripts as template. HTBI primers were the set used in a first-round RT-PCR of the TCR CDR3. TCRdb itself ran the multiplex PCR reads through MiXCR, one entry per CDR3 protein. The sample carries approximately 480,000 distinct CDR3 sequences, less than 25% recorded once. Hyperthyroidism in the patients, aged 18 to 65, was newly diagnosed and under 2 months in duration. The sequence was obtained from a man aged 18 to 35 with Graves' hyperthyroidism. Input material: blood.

CDR3 region: CASSLSGGSGRGNEQYF. In DNA, the CDR3 is TGTGCCAGCAGCTTAAGCGGCGGGAGCGGGAGGGGGAACGAGCAGTACTTC. The chain recombines TRBV7-3 with TRBJ2-7, with 10 bases identical to TRBD2. This CDR3 region has 17 residues. The V gene's germline CDR1 is SGHTA and CDR2 FQGTGA. After removal of 1 base from V and 5 bases from J, the junction contained 11 bases not matched to a gene. The whole variable domain, filled in from reference TRBV7-3 and TRBJ2-7, reads GAGVSQTPSNKVTEKGKYVELRCDPISGHTALYWYRQSLGQGPEFLIYFQGTGAADDSGLPNDRFFAVRPEGSVSTLKIQRTERGDSAVYLCASSLSGGSGRGNEQYFGPGTRLTVT.